What follows are 8 T cell receptor beta chains derived from one specimen sequenced in a study of tumor and adjacent non-tumor tissue in lung cancer. RNA was extracted from bulk tissue without any cell sorting. The normal lung tissue was taken more than 3 cm from the tumor edge. The library came from three nested PCR rounds adapted from ARM-PCR protocols. TCRdb reanalysed the multiplex PCR reads using MiXCR and keeps one entry per CDR3 protein. The table includes 70,000 to 90,000 distinct CDR3 sequences, less than 75% detected once. Sequenced: distant non-tumor lung tissue. Receptors originate from a woman aged 50 to 60 with non-small cell lung cancer.

This clonotype has a count of ten or more. CDR3 DNA: TGCAGTGCTATCACGTATGGGACCCAGTACTTC. This codes for CSAITYGTQYF. The chain employs TRBV20-1 and TRBJ2-5; D is undetermined. Looked up from germline, CDR1 is DFQATT and CDR2 is SNEGSKA (reference sequence). V was shortened by 4 bases and J by 7 bases, with 10 bases between the two germline ends. The CDR3 length is 11 residues.

On this clonotype: A junction end diverges from the germline sequence, so it may reflect a read error. This chain links TRBV20-1 with TRBJ2-1; perhaps TRBD1 as D (7 bases). Germline lookup yields CDR1 DFQATT and CDR2 SNEGSKA (reference sequence). The CDR3 contains 14 residues. CDR3 loop: CSVRGPRGENEHFF. The CDR3 DNA reads TGCAGTGTTAGAGGGCCCAGGGGGGAAAATGAGCACTTCTTC.

This clonotype was observed at least ten times. The chain uses TRBV28 and TRBJ2-7; tentative D call: TRBD2 (6 bases). The CDR3 extends over 13 amino acids. Germline CDR1 and CDR2: MDHEN and SYDVKM. The ends were cut back, 7 bases at V and 5 bases at J, with 15 bases in the middle. The CDR3 reads CASMGGGSHEQYF. The CDR3 DNA sequence: TGTGCCAGCATGGGAGGAGGGAGCCACGAGCAGTACTTC.

This clonotype is a singleton in its sample. The junction shows a germline mismatch at one end, possibly a read error. V gene TRBV24-1 combines with J gene TRBJ1-5; 10 bases map to TRBD1. Germline-derived CDR1 and CDR2 are KGHDR and SFDVKD. This CDR3 region has 16 residues. As DNA, the CDR3 is TGTGTCACCAGTGACCACGGGACAGGGGATAACCAGCCCCAGCATTTT. It codes for CVTSDHGTGDNQPQHF.

On this clonotype itself: One end of the junction does not line up with germline, which may come from a read error. The chain couples TRBV6-6 to TRBJ2-6; D may be TRBD1 or TRBD2 (5 bases each). The germline CDR1 and CDR2 sequences are MNHNY and SVGAGI (reference sequence). The length of the CDR3 is 16 residues. CDR3 sequence (DNA): TGTGCCAGCACCAAGGAGGCATACACTGGGGCCAACATCCTGACTTTC. This gives the protein CASTKEAYTGANILTF.

This clonotype has a handful of counts. Just one base apart from a much larger clone, this may be a read error. This chain uses TRBV12-3 or TRBV12-4 with TRBJ2-1; D might be TRBD2 (5 bases). The CDR3 spans 12 residues. Trimming took 0 bases from V and 15 from J, leaving 12 bases between them. The CDR3 protein is CASSLAGDVRFF. In DNA form, the CDR3 reads TGTGCCAGCAGTTTAGCGGGAGATGTGCGGTTCTTC.

Concerning this clonotype itself: The final CDR3 position lacks the conserved phenylalanine or tryptophan, pointing to a likely read error. Here the CDR3 reads CATRQWNNNEQFL. CDR3 in DNA: TGTGCCACCCGACAGTGGAATAACAATGAGCAGTTCTTA. V usage is TRBV24-1 and J usage is TRBJ2-1; D possibly corresponds to TRBD1 (5 bases). There are 13 residues in the CDR3. The germline V gene has CDR1 KGHDR and CDR2 SFDVKD. Trimming cost V 9 bases and J 5 bases, with 13 bases left between them.

The chain combines TRBV20-1 with TRBJ2-1, with D maybe TRBD2 (6 bases). V was trimmed by 0 bases and J by 12 bases, leaving 24 bases between them. This CDR3 region has 16 residues. Per the germline V gene, CDR1 is DFQATT and CDR2 is SNEGSKA (reference sequence). The CDR3, as DNA: TGCAGTGCTAGAGATCGGTTAGGACTACTAGATGATGGGCAGTTCTTC. The encoded protein is CSARDRLGLLDDGQFF.